This record concerns one T cell receptor (beta chain) sequence. The count of this clone is one. Its antigen is not yet known. Base quality data are lacking; no much larger clone is found one base away. Participants in the prospective study were aged about 18 to 89 years, lived in approximately 26 United States geographic areas, and enrolled through a virtual design. In the prospective study, cohorts were assigned on the basis of participant-reported clinical history obtained from a screening survey and a study questionnaire. Recovered participants in ImmuneRACE Cohort 3 were defined as having two consecutive negative NP/OP PCR tests, clearance from a healthcare professional, or resolution of symptoms. Mobile phlebotomists in the prospective study collected whole blood, serum and a nasopharyngeal or oropharyngeal swab from every participant. Participants in the prospective study had the option to provide additional blood draws and questionnaires over a roughly 2-month period. Before DNA extraction, blood samples from the prospective study were shipped at room temperature or frozen.

TCRbeta CDR3 regions were amplified from genomic DNA by means of the immunoSEQ Assay, a bias-controlled multiplex PCR. In the original analysis: Nucleated cell counts per sample were estimated from amplification of reference gene primers within the assay. To quantify the absolute abundance of each unique TCRbeta CDR3 rearrangement, sequence reads were collapsed and filtered. Productive Simpson clonality was computed per sample as the square root of Simpson's diversity index over productive rearrangements. The table was pulled from immuneACCESS by TCRdb, which kept in-frame rearrangements only. Such tables lose some clones; where checked, under half of the loss comes from unresolved V genes, and the rest has no known cause. The V and J calls and clone size are taken from that table; D and trimming were inferred from the DNA. The sample table holds about 380,000 clones, of which over 75% were seen once. The top ten constitute 1% to 1.5% of the sample.

CDR1 and CDR2 are drawn from the germline V gene (reference sequence): SGHNT, YYREEE. The CDR3, cysteine through phenylalanine, is 16 amino acids long. Only the CDR3 DNA stays, 48 bases, in frame from base 1. V trim: 4 bases; J trim: 0 bases; unmatched bases: 7. The record originates from a study of blood T cell repertoires in COVID-19 (dated by TCRdb to between 2020 and 2021). For context, the study as a whole: The collaborator samples originated in the United States, Italy and Spain and spanned the acute and convalescent phases of COVID-19. The prospective study material was composed of cDNA or gDNA derived from T cells, B-cell-depleted T cells, or PBMCs. Deeply sampled blood TCRbeta repertoires from subjects exposed to, actively infected with, or recovered from COVID-19 were included in the dataset. The repertoires were released in a freely available public database intended as a resource for research on the immune response to SARS-CoV-2. Samples were obtained from the ongoing ImmuneRACE study (first 160 participants) and from approximately 1,200 subjects provided by 6 global collaborators. A de-identified subject ID, COVID-19 status, age in years and sex were almost always included in the sample metadata. Where HLA class I and class II types were available, the types were taken from metadata supplied by the sample provider, not from assay-based typing. The investigation overall reported the following: The amount of clinical and demographic metadata varied by source and participant and was provided uncurated.

Sequencing input: PBMCs or T cells enriched from blood (not recorded which). This TCR derives from a man between 25 and 39 years old who had recovered from COVID-19. Recombination connected TRBV5-4 to TRBJ1-1; a stretch of 9 junction bases matches TRBD1. The CDR3 is CASSRTTGGMNTEAFF. The sequenced DNA is TGTGCCAGCAGCCGAACTACAGGGGGCATGAACACTGAAGCTTTCTTT.